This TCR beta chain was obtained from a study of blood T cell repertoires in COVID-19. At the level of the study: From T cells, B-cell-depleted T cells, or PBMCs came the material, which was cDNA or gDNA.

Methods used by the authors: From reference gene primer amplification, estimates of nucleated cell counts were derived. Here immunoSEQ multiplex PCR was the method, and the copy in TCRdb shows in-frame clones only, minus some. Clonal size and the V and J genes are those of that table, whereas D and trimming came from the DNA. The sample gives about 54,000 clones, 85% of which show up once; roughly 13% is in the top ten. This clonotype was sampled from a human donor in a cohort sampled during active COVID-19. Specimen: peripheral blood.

CDR3 sequence (DNA): TGTGCCAGCCTAGCGAAAGCCCCATCCTACGAGCAGTACTTC. Translating it yields CASLAKAPSYEQYF. The rearrangement links TRBV27 to TRBJ2-7, with D tentatively TRBD2 (6 bases). This CDR3 spans 14 amino acids. V lost 8 bases and J lost 1, with 15 bases in between. Germline CDR1 reads MNHEY; CDR2 reads SMNVEV (reference sequence).